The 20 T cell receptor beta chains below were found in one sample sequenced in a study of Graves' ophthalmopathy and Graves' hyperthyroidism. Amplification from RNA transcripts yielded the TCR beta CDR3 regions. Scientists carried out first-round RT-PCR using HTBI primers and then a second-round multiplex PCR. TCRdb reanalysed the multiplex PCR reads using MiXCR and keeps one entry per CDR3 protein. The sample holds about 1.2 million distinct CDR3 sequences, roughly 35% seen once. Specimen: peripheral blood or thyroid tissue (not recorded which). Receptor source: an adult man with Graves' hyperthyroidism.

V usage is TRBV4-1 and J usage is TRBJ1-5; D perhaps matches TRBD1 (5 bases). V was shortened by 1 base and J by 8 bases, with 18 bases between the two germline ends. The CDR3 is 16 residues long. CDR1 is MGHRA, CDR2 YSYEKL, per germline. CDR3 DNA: TGCGCCAGCAGCCAAGGGGCGGGACTTAATTTAAAGCCCCAGCATTTT. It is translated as CASSQGAGLNLKPQHF.

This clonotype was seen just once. CDR3 amino acids: CASSQVLAIEAQYF. In nucleotides, the CDR3 is TGTGCCAGCAGCCAGGTTTTGGCTATCGAGGCCCAGTACTTC. This chain connects TRBV7-2 to TRBJ2-5, with D uncertain. Trimming took off 5 bases at V and 9 bases at J, with 19 bases between the two ends. Germline loops: CDR1 SGHTA, CDR2 FQGNSA. The length of the CDR3 is 14 residues.

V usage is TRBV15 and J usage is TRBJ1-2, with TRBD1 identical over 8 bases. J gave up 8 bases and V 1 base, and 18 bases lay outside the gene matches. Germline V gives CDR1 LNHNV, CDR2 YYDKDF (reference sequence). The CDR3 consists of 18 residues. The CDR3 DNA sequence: TGTGCCACCAGCAGAGTAGCAGGGGGTAGGGGACAGGCCTACGGCTACACCTTC. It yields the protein CATSRVAGGRGQAYGYTF.

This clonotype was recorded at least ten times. CDR3 coding DNA: TGCAGTGCTAGAGATTTTCGGGGTTACACTGAAGCTTTCTTT. Its protein is CSARDFRGYTEAFF. The V and J genes are TRBV20-1 and TRBJ1-1; the D is unclear. Germline CDR1 reads DFQATT; CDR2 reads SNEGSKA (reference sequence). The CDR3 is 14 residues long. V was pared by 0 bases and J by 3 bases, with 11 bases between.

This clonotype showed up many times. The CDR3 sequence: CSARDPDRKETQYF. The CDR3 DNA reads as TGCAGTGCTAGAGATCCGGACAGAAAAGAGACCCAGTACTTC. The genes are TRBV20-1 and TRBJ2-5; D possibly corresponds to TRBD1 (6 bases). Germline V gene sequence: CDR1 DFQATT, CDR2 SNEGSKA (reference sequence). Trimming shortened V by 0 bases and J by 3 bases, and 11 bases separated the two germline ends. This CDR3 region has 14 residues.

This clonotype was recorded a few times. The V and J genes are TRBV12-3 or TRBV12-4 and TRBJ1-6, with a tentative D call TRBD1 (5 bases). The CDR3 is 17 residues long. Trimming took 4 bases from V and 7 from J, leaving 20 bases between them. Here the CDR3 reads CASSYYGGGAINSPLHF. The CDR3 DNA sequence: TGTGCCAGCAGTTACTACGGCGGAGGGGCCATCAATTCACCCCTCCACTTT.

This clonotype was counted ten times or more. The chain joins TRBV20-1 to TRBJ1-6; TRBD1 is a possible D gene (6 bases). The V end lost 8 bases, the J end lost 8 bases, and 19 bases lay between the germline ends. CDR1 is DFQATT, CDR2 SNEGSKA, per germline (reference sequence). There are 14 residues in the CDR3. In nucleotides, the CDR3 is TGCAGTACGGGGGTCAGGGGTTCTCATTCACCCCTCCACTTT. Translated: CSTGVRGSHSPLHF.

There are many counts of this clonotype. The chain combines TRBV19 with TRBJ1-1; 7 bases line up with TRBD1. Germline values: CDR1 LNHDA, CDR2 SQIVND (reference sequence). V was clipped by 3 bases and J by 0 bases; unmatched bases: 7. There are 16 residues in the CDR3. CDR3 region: CASSIVPGTVNTEAFF. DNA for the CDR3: TGTGCCAGTAGTATTGTACCGGGGACAGTGAACACTGAAGCTTTCTTT.

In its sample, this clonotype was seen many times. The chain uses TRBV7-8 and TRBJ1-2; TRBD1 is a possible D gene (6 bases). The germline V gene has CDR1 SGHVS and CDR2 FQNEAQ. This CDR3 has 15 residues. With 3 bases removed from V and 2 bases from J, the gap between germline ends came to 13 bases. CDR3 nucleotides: TGTGCCAGCAGCTTGTCAGGGGCAAAAAACTATGGCTACACCTTC. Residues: CASSLSGAKNYGYTF.

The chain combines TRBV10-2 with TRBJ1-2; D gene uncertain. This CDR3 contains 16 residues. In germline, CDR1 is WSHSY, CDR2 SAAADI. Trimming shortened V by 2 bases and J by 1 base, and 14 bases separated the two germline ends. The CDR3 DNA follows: TGCGCCAGCAGTGAGCCGGACGCAAACGTTAACTATGGCTACACCTTC. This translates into CASSEPDANVNYGYTF.

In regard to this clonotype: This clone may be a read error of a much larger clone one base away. The CDR3 region is CASSPGQGWGLMNTEAFF. The CDR3 region has the DNA TGTGCCAGCAGCCCGGGACAGGGGTGGGGACTTATGAACACTGAAGCTTTCTTT. The V call is TRBV7-8, the J call TRBJ1-1; TRBD1 matches 10 bases. J gave up 0 bases and V 5 bases, and 12 bases lay outside the gene matches. Germline assignment: CDR1 SGHVS and CDR2 FQNEAQ. The length of the CDR3 is 18 residues.

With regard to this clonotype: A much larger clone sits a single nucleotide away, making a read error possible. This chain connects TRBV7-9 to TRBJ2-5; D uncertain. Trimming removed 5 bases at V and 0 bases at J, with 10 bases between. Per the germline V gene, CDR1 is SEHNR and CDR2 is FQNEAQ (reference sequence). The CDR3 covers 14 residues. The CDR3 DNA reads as TGTGCCAGCAGCGACGGGTGTCACCAAGAGACCCAGTACTTC. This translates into CASSDGCHQETQYF.

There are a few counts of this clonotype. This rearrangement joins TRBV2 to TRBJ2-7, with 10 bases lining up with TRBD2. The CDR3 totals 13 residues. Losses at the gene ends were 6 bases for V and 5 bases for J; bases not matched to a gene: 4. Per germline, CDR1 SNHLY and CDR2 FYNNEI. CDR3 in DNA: TGTGCCAGCAGACTAGCGGGAAAGAACGAGCAGTACTTC. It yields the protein CASRLAGKNEQYF.

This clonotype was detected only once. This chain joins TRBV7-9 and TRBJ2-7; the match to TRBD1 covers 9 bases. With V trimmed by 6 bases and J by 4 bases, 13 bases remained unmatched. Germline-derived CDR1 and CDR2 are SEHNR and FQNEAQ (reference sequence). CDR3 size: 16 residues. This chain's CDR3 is CASRSGTGNRPYEQYF. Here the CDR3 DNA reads TGTGCCAGCAGGTCTGGGACAGGGAACCGTCCATACGAGCAGTACTTC.

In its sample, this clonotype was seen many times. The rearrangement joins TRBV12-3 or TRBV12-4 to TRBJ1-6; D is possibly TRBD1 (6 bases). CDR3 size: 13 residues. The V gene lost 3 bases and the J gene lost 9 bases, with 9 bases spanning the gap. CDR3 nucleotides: TGTGCCAGCAGTTTCACAGGGAGTTCACCCCTCCACTTT. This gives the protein CASSFTGSSPLHF.

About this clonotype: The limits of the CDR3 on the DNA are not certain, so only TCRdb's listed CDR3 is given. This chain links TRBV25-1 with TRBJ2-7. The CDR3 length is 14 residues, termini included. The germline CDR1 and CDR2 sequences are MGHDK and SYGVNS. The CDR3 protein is CACSARGRTYEQYF.

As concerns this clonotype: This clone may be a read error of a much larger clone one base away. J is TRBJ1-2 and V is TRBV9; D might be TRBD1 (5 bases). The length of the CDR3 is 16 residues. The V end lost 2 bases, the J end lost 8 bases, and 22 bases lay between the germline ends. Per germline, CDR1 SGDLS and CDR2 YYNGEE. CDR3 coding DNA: TGTGCCAGCAGCGTCTCCGGGACTTCCAGCCCTCGGGGCTACACCTTC. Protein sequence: CASSVSGTSSPRGYTF.

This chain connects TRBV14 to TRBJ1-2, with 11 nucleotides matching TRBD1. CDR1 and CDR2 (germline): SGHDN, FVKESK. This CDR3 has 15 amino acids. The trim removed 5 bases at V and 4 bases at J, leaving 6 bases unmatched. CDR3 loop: CASSSGTGGLYGYTF. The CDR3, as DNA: TGTGCCAGCAGCTCGGGGACAGGGGGACTCTATGGCTACACCTTC.

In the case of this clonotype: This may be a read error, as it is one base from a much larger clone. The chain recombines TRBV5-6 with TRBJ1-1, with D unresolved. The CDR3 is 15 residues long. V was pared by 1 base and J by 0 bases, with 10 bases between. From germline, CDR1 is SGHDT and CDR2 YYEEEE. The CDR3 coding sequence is TGTGCCAGCAGCTTGTCACAGAATATGAACACTGAAGCTTTCTTT. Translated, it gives CASSLSQNMNTEAFF.

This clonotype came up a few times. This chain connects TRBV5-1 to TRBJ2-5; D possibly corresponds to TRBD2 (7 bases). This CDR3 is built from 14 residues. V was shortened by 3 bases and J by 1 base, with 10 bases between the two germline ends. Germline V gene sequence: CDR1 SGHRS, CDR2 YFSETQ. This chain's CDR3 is CASSSRGAQETQYF. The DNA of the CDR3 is TGCGCCAGCAGCTCTCGGGGGGCCCAAGAGACCCAGTACTTC.